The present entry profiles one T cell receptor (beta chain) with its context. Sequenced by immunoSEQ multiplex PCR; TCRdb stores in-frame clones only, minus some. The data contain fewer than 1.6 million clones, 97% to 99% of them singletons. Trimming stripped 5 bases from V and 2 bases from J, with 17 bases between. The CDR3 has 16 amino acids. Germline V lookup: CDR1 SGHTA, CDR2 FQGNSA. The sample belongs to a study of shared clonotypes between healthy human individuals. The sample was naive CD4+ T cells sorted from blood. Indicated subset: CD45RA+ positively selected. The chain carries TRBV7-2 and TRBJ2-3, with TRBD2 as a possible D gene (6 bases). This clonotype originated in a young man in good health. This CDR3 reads CASSPRGLGITDTQYF. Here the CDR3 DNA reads TGTGCCAGCAGCCCGCGGGGACTTGGTATCACAGATACGCAGTATTTT.